This entry lists 28 T cell receptor beta chains sequenced from one sample in a study of PD-1 blockade in classical Hodgkin lymphoma. The data were produced by immunoSEQ multiplex PCR, yet TCRdb's version contains in-frame clones alone and is incomplete. The sample gives about 66,000 clones, roughly two thirds of which show up once; just over 9% is in the top ten. Each patient relapsed following autologous stem cell transplantation, and prior brentuximab vedotin exposure differed. The source material was peripheral blood mononuclear cells (PBMCs), sampled before the second cycle of nivolumab. These TCRs come from a human donor with classical Hodgkin lymphoma.

Turning to this clone: This sample includes further DNA sequences coding for the same CDR3. V gene TRBV19 combines with J gene TRBJ1-2; D unresolved. V lost 3 bases to trimming and J lost 0 bases, with 5 bases between them. CDR1 is LNHDA, CDR2 SQIVND, per germline (reference sequence). This CDR3 is built from 13 residues. CDR3 nucleotide sequence: TGTGCCAGTAGTATTGGGGCTAACTATGGCTACACCTTC. Its translation is CASSIGANYGYTF.

The J gene is TRBJ1-1, the V gene TRBV29-1; D is unclear. There are 13 residues in the CDR3. Germline V lookup: CDR1 SQVTM, CDR2 ANQGSEA. Trimming cost V 1 base and J 2 bases, with 8 bases left between them. Here the CDR3 DNA reads TGCAGCGTTGAAGGTCATACTAACACTGAAGCTTTCTTT. Translating gives CSVEGHTNTEAFF.

This clone was observed once. In DNA, the CDR3 is TGTGCCAGCAGTTCAGGACAGGGGGCTCCGGGGGGCTACACCTTC. Its protein product is CASSSGQGAPGGYTF. The chain links TRBV28 to TRBJ1-2; TRBD1 aligns across 11 bases. The CDR3 length is 15 residues. Germline lookup yields CDR1 MDHEN and CDR2 SYDVKM. V shed 4 bases and J 8 bases; nucleotides not matched to a gene: 9.

V is TRBV18 and J is TRBJ1-1, with D tentatively TRBD1 (5 bases). The germline gives CDR1 KGHSH, CDR2 LQKENI. The CDR3 runs 12 residues. The V gene lost 4 bases and the J gene lost 11 bases, with 14 bases spanning the gap. The CDR3 reads CASSRARDEAFF. The DNA for the CDR3 is TGTGCCAGCTCACGAGCCCGGGACGAGGCTTTCTTT.

This rearrangement joins TRBV10-2 to TRBJ1-2, with D perhaps matching TRBD1 (6 bases). V was trimmed by 5 bases and J by 6 bases, leaving 16 bases between them. The length of the CDR3 is 14 residues. Germline V lookup: CDR1 WSHSY, CDR2 SAAADI. The CDR3, as DNA: TGCGCCAGCAGTCCGGGACAACCGAAGGATGGCTACACCTTC. Translated: CASSPGQPKDGYTF.

This chain uses TRBV11-3 with TRBJ1-1; weak D call: TRBD1 (6 bases). The V gene lost 6 bases and the J gene lost 3 bases, with 17 bases spanning the gap. This CDR3 has 15 amino acids. Germline loops: CDR1 SGHNT, CDR2 YENEEA. This chain's CDR3 is CASRHSGTTDTEAFF. In nucleotides, the CDR3 is TGTGCCAGCAGGCATTCCGGGACAACCGACACTGAAGCTTTCTTT.

This clone has ten or more counts. The J gene is TRBJ1-2, the V gene TRBV29-1; D is undetermined. Germline CDR1 and CDR2: SQVTM and ANQGSEA. V shed 2 bases and J shed 4 bases, with 11 bases lying between them. CDR3 length equals 13 residues. The CDR3 here is CSVEPAGVYGYTF. The CDR3 DNA reads as TGCAGCGTTGAACCCGCCGGGGTCTATGGCTACACCTTC.

This CDR3 is CASTARKDTGELFF. Here the CDR3 DNA reads TGTGCCAGCACCGCCCGTAAGGACACCGGGGAGCTGTTTTTT. This chain joins TRBV6-5 and TRBJ2-2, with D unresolved. CDR1 is MNHEY, CDR2 SVGAGI, per germline. Trimming took off 7 bases at V and 3 bases at J, with 12 bases between the two ends. The CDR3 totals 14 residues.

The chain couples TRBV9 to TRBJ1-1, with D possibly TRBD1 on 6 matching bases. CDR3 length: 13 amino acids. The V end lost 4 bases, the J end lost 1 base, and 8 bases lay between the germline ends. Per the germline V gene, CDR1 is SGDLS and CDR2 is YYNGEE. The CDR3 DNA follows: TGTGCCAGCAGCAAGGGACAGAACACTGAAGCTTTCTTT. Amino acids: CASSKGQNTEAFF. The variable domain in full, completed from reference TRBV9 and TRBJ1-1, reads DSGVTQTPKHLITATGQRVTLRCSPRSGDLSVYWYQQSLDQGLQFLIQYYNGEERAKGNILERFSAQQFPDLHSELNLSSLELGDSALYFCASSKGQNTEAFFGQGTRLTVV.

The rearrangement uses TRBV6-5 and TRBJ1-1; D gene ambiguous. V was pared by 5 bases and J by 10 bases, with 11 bases between. Germline CDR1 and CDR2: MNHEY and SVGAGI. The length of the CDR3 is 11 residues. CDR3 loop: CASSVSSAAFF. Here the CDR3 DNA reads TGTGCCAGCAGTGTTAGCTCGGCAGCTTTCTTT.

This chain uses TRBV5-6 with TRBJ1-5; TRBD1 is a possible D gene (5 bases). V gave up 2 bases and J gave up 5 bases, with 11 bases separating them. The germline CDR1 and CDR2 sequences are SGHDT and YYEEEE. The CDR3 contains 14 residues. In DNA, the CDR3 is TGTGCCAGCAGCTTCTACCGGGGCGATCAGCCCCAGCATTTT. Encoded protein: CASSFYRGDQPQHF.

CDR3 residues: CASRHTSGSYNEQFF. The CDR3 bases are TGTGCCAGCAGGCACACTAGCGGGAGTTACAATGAGCAGTTCTTC. The genes are TRBV14 and TRBJ2-1, with 11 nucleotides matching TRBD2. CDR3 size: 15 residues. The J segment lost 4 bases and the V segment lost 6 bases, leaving 5 bases of the junction unmatched. The V gene's germline CDR1 is SGHDN and CDR2 FVKESK.

The chain joins TRBV2 to TRBJ1-5; D is unclear. The germline CDR1 and CDR2 sequences are SNHLY and FYNNEI. This CDR3 contains 12 residues. V lost 4 bases and J lost 6, with 7 bases in between. The CDR3 nucleotides read TGTGCCAGCAGTGCGGGATTTCAGCCCCAGCATTTT. Translated: CASSAGFQPQHF.

CDR3: CASSVGPRRDSLYNEQFF. As DNA, the CDR3 is TGTGCCAGCAGCGTAGGACCTCGGCGGGACTCCCTCTACAATGAGCAGTTCTTC. The chain combines TRBV9 with TRBJ2-1; a weak D match, TRBD2 (6 bases). Between the trimmed V and J ends, which lost 0 bases and 3 bases, there was a span of 19 bases. The CDR3 has 18 residues. CDR1 is SGDLS, CDR2 YYNGEE, per germline.

The chain recombines TRBV10-3 with TRBJ2-2; D not certain. The CDR3 spans 14 residues. Germline values: CDR1 ENHRY, CDR2 SYGVKD. The V end lost 3 bases, the J end lost 0 bases, and 5 bases lay between the germline ends. The CDR3 region is CAISEGPNTGELFF. In DNA, the CDR3 is TGTGCCATCAGTGAAGGACCGAACACCGGGGAGCTGTTTTTT.

The chain links TRBV7-9 to TRBJ2-5; 12 nucleotides agree with TRBD2. The V and J ends lost 1 base and 4 bases, in that order; junction bases with no gene match: 7. The CDR3 runs 17 residues. Germline V gene lookup returns CDR1 SEHNR and CDR2 FQNEAQ (reference sequence). CDR3 in DNA: TGTGCCAGCAGCTTAGTCGTGACTAGCGGGGGTGGAGAGACCCAGTACTTC. Translated, it gives CASSLVVTSGGGETQYF. Full variable domain (outside the CDR3, taken from reference TRBV7-9 and TRBJ2-5): DTGVSQNPRHKITKRGQNVTFRCDPISEHNRLYWYRQTLGQGPEFLTYFQNEAQLEKSRLLSDRFSAERPKGSFSTLEIQRTEQGDSAMYLCASSLVVTSGGGETQYFGPGTRLLVL.

The chain couples TRBV25-1 to TRBJ1-1; no firm D call. V lost 1 base, J lost 4 bases, and 4 bases lay in between. CDR1 is MGHDK and CDR2 is SYGVNS in the germline V gene. This CDR3 region has 12 residues. The CDR3 loop reads CASSELGTEAFF. In DNA form, the CDR3 reads TGTGCCAGCAGTGAATTGGGCACTGAAGCTTTCTTT.

The CDR3 reads CASKIWGAQPNEQFF. CDR3 bases: TGTGCCAGCAAGATCTGGGGGGCGCAACCCAATGAGCAGTTCTTC. The J gene is TRBJ2-1, the V gene TRBV27; D is possibly TRBD1 or TRBD2 (6 bases each). CDR3 size: 15 residues. Between the trimmed V and J ends, which lost 7 bases and 6 bases, there was a span of 19 bases. The germline CDR1 and CDR2 sequences are MNHEY and SMNVEV (reference sequence).

The chain recombines TRBV12-5 with TRBJ1-1; D is uncertain. The length of the CDR3 is 14 residues. Germline-derived CDR1 and CDR2 are LGHNT and FRNRAP. Trimming stripped 1 base from V and 7 bases from J, with 13 bases between. CDR3 residues: CASGLAPRSIEAFF. CDR3 bases: TGTGCTAGTGGTTTGGCACCAAGAAGTATTGAAGCTTTCTTT.

The V call is TRBV5-1, the J call TRBJ1-2; TRBD1 is a possible D gene (6 bases). With 3 bases removed from V and 8 bases from J, the gap between germline ends came to 17 bases. The CDR3 totals 14 residues. Germline values: CDR1 SGHRS, CDR2 YFSETQ. The CDR3 here is CASSWKKGDDGYTF. The CDR3, as DNA: TGCGCCAGCAGCTGGAAGAAGGGGGACGACGGCTACACCTTC.

The rearrangement uses TRBV6-6 and TRBJ1-2; 7 nucleotides agree with TRBD1. There are 13 residues in the CDR3. V shed 5 bases, J shed 6 bases, and the junction held 6 bases outside the gene matches. Germline-derived CDR1 and CDR2 are MNHNY and SVGAGI (reference sequence). The CDR3 DNA sequence: TGTGCCAGCAGTGCCGGGACAGCCCATGGCTACACCTTC. Its translation: CASSAGTAHGYTF.

V is TRBV5-5 and J is TRBJ2-5, with 10 bases fitting TRBD1. The V and J ends lost 2 bases and 10 bases, in that order; junction bases with no gene match: 11. Germline assignment: CDR1 SGHKS and CDR2 YYEKEE (reference sequence). The CDR3 is made up of 15 amino acids. CDR3 DNA sequence: TGTGCCAGCAGCTTTTTGGGACAGGGGCTCGGGTTCCAGTACTTC. Translated, it gives CASSFLGQGLGFQYF.

The V call is TRBV19, the J call TRBJ2-1; no reliable D call. Germline V gives CDR1 LNHDA, CDR2 SQIVND (reference sequence). V was trimmed by 0 bases and J by 3 bases, leaving 9 bases between them. The CDR3 loop spans 15 amino acids. CDR3 sequence: CASSIDPGVYNEQFF. The CDR3 region has the DNA TGTGCCAGTAGTATAGATCCCGGAGTCTACAATGAGCAGTTCTTC.

The V and J genes are TRBV28 and TRBJ1-1, with a tentative D call TRBD1 (6 bases). V lost 6 bases and J lost 4, with 12 bases in between. The CDR3 is made up of 13 amino acids. Looked up from germline, CDR1 is MDHEN and CDR2 is SYDVKM. The CDR3 protein is CASSLGGLTEAFF. CDR3 DNA: TGTGCCAGCAGCTTGGGGGGCCTCACTGAAGCTTTCTTT.

This clone was found a few times. The chain employs TRBV5-1 and TRBJ2-7, with D perhaps matching TRBD1 (5 bases). Trimming pared 0 bases from V and 2 bases from J, leaving 12 bases between. Germline CDR1 reads SGHRS; CDR2 reads YFSETQ. The CDR3 loop spans 15 amino acids. The CDR3 sequence is CASSLGATATYEQYF. CDR3 bases: TGCGCCAGCAGCTTGGGGGCGACAGCGACCTACGAGCAGTACTTC.

The chain combines TRBV5-4 with TRBJ2-2, with D hard to call. CDR1 is SGHNT, CDR2 YYREEE, per germline (reference sequence). V lost 0 bases and J 1 base, leaving 4 bases between the germline ends. The CDR3 is made up of 14 amino acids. The CDR3 here is CASSLAQNTGELFF. The DNA for the CDR3 is TGTGCCAGCAGCTTGGCTCAGAACACCGGGGAGCTGTTTTTT.

V is TRBV10-2 and J is TRBJ1-1; weak D call: TRBD1 (6 bases). This CDR3 has 12 amino acids. Trimming left V 5 bases short and J 3 bases short, with 7 bases between. The germline CDR1 and CDR2 sequences are WSHSY and SAAADI. The CDR3 protein is CASSSGDTEAFF. Written as DNA, the CDR3 is TGCGCCAGCAGTTCAGGGGACACTGAAGCTTTCTTT.

V and J are TRBV4-2 and TRBJ2-1, with D unclear. The germline V gene has CDR1 LGHNA and CDR2 YNFKEQ. This CDR3 spans 12 amino acids. V lost 1 base to trimming and J lost 7 bases, with 5 bases between them. CDR3 residues: CASSQAGNEQFF. The CDR3 region has the DNA TGTGCCAGCAGCCAAGCCGGGAATGAGCAGTTCTTC.